This TCR beta chain was documented in a study of T cells in localized non-small cell lung cancer. Whole-study findings and limits: Owing to sequencing of a solitary tumor region, heterogeneity cannot be discounted. Paired adjacent lung recovered a median about 61 of the top 100 tumor clones. In the blood, greater T cell density corresponded to longer overall survival. Adjacent uninvolved lung had the highest clonality, suggesting focused antigen responses.

Germline-derived CDR1 and CDR2 are KGHSH and LQKENI. Trimming took 4 bases from V and 0 from J, leaving 12 bases between them. This CDR3 region has 15 residues. Assay used: immunoSEQ multiplex PCR; TCRdb lists only in-frame clones, some missing. The sample has tens of thousands of clones; about nine tenths are singletons. For this clone: Its antigen is unidentified.

The chain couples TRBV18 to TRBJ1-1; D is ambiguous. Sequenced here: peripheral blood mononuclear cells, sampled before any cancer treatment. The sequence came from a woman between 35 and 70 years old with stage III lung adenocarcinoma. DNA for the CDR3: TGTGCCAGCTCACTTACACAGATCCTGAACACTGAAGCTTTCTTT. Its protein product is CASSLTQILNTEAFF.